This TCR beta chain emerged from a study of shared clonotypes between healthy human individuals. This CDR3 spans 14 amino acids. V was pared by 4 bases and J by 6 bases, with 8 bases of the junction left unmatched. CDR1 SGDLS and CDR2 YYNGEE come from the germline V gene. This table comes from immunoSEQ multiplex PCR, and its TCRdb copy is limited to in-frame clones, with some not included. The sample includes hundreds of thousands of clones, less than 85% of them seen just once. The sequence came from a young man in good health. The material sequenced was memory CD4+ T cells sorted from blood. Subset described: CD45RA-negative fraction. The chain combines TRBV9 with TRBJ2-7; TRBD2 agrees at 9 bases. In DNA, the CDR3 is TGTGCCAGCAGCTCCGGACTAGCGACGGCCGAGCAGTACTTC. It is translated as CASSSGLATAEQYF.